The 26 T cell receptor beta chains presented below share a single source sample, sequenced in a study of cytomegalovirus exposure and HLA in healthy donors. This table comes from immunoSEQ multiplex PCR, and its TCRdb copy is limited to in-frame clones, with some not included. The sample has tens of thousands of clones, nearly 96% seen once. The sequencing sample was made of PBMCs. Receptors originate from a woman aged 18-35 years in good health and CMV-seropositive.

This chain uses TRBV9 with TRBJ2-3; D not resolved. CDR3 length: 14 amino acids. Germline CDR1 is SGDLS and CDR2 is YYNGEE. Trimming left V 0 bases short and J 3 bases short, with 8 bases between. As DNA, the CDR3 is TGTGCCAGCAGCGTAGATGAGTATACAGATACGCAGTATTTT. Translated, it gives CASSVDEYTDTQYF.

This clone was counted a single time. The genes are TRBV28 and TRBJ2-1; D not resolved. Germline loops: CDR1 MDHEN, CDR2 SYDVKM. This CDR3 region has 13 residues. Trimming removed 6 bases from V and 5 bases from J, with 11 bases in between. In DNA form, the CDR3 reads TGTGCCAGCAGCCCTTACAGAAACAATGAGCAGTTCTTC. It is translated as CASSPYRNNEQFF.

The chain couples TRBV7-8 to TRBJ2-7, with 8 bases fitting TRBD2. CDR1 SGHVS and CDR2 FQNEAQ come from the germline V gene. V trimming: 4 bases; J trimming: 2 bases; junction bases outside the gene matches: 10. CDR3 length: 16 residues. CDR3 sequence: CASSSRLERGPYEQYF. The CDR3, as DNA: TGTGCCAGCAGCTCACGACTGGAGCGGGGGCCCTACGAGCAGTACTTC. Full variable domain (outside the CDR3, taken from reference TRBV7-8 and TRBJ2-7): GAGVSQSPRYKVAKRGQDVALRCDPISGHVSLFWYQQALGQGPEFLTYFQNEAQLDKSGLPSDRFFAERPEGSVSTLKIQRTQQEDSAVYLCASSSRLERGPYEQYFGPGTRLTVT.

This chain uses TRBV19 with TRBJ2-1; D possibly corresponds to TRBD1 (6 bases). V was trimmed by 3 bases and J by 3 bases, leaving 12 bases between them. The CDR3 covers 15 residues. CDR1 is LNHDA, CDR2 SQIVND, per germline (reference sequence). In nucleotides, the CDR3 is TGTGCCAGTAGTATCTCAGGGGCTGTCTACAATGAGCAGTTCTTC. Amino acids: CASSISGAVYNEQFF.

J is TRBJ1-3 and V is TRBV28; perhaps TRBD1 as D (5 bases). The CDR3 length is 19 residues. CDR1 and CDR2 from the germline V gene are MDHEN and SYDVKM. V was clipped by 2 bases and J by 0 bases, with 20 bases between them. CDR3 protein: CASSLGRGTTTISGNTIYF. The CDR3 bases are TGTGCCAGCAGTTTAGGAAGGGGTACAACCACCATCTCTGGAAACACCATATATTTT.

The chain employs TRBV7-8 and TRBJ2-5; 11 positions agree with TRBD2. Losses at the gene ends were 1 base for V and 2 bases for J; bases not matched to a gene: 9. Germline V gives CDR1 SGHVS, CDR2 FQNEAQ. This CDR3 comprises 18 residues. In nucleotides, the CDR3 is TGTGCCAGCAGCTTAGAGCGGCTAGCGGGAGGATGGCAAGAGACCCAGTACTTC. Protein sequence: CASSLERLAGGWQETQYF.

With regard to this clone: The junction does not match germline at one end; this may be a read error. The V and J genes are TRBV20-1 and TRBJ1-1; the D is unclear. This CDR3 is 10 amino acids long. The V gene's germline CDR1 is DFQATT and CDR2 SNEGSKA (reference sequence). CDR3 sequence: CSARDTEAFF. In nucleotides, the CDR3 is TGCAGTGCTAGAGATACTGAGGCTTTCTTT.

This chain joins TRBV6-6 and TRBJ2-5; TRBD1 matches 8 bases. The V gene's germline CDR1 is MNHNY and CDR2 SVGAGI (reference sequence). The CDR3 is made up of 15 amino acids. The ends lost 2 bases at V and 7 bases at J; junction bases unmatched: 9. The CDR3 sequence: CASSYPGQEKVTQYF. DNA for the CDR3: TGTGCCAGCAGTTACCCGGGACAGGAAAAAGTGACCCAGTACTTC.

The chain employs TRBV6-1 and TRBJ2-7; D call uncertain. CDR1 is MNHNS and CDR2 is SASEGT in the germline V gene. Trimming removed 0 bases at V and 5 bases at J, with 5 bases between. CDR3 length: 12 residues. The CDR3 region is CASSEALHEQYF. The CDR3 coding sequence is TGTGCCAGCAGTGAAGCTCTTCACGAGCAGTACTTC.

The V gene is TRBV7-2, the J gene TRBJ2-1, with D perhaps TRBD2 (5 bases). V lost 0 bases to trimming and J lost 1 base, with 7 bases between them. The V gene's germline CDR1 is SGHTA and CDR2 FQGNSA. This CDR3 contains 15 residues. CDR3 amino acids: CASSLASVSYNEQFF. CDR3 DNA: TGTGCCAGCAGCTTAGCTAGCGTATCCTACAATGAGCAGTTCTTC.

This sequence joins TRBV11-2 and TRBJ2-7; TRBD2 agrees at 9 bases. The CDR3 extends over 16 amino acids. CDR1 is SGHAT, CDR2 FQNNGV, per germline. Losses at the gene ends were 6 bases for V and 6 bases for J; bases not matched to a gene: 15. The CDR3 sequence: CASRIGLAGPLSEQYF. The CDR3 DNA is TGTGCCAGCAGAATTGGGCTAGCGGGGCCTCTCTCCGAGCAGTACTTC.

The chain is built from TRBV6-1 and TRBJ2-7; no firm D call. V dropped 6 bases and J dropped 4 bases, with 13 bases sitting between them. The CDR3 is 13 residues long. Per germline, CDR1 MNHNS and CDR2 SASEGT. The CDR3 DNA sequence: TGTGCCAGCAGCAGGCAGATCAAATACGAGCAGTACTTC. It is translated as CASSRQIKYEQYF.

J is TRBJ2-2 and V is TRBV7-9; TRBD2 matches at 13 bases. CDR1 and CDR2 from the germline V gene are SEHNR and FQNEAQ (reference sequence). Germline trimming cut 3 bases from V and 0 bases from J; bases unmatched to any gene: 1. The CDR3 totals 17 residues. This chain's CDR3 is CASSFGLAGANTGELFF. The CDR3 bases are TGTGCCAGCAGCTTTGGACTAGCGGGGGCGAACACCGGGGAGCTGTTTTTT.

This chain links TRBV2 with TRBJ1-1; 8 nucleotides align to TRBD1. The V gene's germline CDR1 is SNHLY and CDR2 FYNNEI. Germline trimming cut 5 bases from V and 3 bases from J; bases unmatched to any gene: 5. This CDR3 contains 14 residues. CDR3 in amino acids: CASSRQGRDTEAFF. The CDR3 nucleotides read TGTGCCAGCAGTCGACAGGGGAGAGACACTGAAGCTTTCTTT.

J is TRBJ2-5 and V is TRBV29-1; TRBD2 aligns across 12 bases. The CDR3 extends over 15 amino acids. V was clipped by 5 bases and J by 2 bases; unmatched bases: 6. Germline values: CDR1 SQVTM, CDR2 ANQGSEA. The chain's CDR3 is CSVSLAGGEQETQYF. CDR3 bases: TGCAGCGTTAGTCTAGCGGGAGGGGAACAAGAGACCCAGTACTTC.

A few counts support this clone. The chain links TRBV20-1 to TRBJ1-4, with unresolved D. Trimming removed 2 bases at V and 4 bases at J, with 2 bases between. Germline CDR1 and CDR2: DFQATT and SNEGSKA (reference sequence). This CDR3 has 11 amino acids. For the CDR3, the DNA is TGCAGTGCTAGACATAATGAAAAACTGTTTTTT. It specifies CSARHNEKLFF.

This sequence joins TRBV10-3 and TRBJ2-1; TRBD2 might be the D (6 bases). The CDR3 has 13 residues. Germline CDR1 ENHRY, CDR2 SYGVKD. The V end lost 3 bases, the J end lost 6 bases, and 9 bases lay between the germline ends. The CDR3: CAISDAGGNEQFF. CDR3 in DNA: TGTGCCATCAGTGACGCCGGGGGCAATGAGCAGTTCTTC.

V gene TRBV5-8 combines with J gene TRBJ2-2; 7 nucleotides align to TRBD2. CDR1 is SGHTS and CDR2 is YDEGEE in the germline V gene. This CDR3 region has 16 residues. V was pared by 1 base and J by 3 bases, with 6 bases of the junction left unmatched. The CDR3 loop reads CASSLFGGSDTGELFF. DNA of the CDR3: TGTGCCAGCAGCTTGTTCGGCGGGAGCGACACCGGGGAGCTGTTTTTT.

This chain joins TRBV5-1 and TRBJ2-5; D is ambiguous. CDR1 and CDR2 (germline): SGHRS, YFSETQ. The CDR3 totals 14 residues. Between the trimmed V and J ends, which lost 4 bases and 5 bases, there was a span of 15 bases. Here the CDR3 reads CASSRSRLRETQYF. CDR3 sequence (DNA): TGCGCCAGCAGCCGGTCTAGGTTACGGGAGACCCAGTACTTC.

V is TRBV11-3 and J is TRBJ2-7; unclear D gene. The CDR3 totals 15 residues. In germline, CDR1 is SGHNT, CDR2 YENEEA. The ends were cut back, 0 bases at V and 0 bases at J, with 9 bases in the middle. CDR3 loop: CASSLDWSGSYEQYF. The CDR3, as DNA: TGTGCCAGCAGCTTAGATTGGTCCGGCTCCTACGAGCAGTACTTC.

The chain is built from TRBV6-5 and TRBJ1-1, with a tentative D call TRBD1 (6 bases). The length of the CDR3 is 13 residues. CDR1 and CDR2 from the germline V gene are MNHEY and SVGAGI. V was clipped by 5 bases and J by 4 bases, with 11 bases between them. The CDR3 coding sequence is TGTGCCAGCAGTCAACAGGGTACCACTGAAGCTTTCTTT. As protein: CASSQQGTTEAFF.

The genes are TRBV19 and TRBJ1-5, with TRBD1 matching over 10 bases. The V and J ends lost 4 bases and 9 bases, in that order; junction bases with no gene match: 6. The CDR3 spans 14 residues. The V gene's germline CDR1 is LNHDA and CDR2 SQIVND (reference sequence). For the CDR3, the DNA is TGTGCCAGTAGTAACCCGGGACAGGGGTCGCCCCAGCATTTT. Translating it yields CASSNPGQGSPQHF.

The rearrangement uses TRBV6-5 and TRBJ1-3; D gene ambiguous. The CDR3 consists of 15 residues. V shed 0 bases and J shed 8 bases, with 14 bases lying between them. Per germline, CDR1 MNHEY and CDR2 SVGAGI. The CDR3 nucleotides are TGTGCCAGCAGTTACTCAAAATCGAGGCGGGACACCATATATTTT. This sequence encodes CASSYSKSRRDTIYF.

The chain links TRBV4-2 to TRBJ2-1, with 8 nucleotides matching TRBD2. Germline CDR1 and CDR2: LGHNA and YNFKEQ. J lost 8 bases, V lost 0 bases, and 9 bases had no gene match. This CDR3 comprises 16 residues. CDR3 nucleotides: TGTGCCAGCAGCCAAGAAAATGGACTAGCTTTAGATGAGCAGTTCTTC. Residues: CASSQENGLALDEQFF.

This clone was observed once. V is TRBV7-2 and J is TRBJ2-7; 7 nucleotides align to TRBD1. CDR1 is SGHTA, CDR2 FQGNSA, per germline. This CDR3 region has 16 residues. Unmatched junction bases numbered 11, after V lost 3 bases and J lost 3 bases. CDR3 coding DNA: TGTGCCAGCAGCTTCGGAACAGGGGCCGCTGACTACGAGCAGTACTTC. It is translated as CASSFGTGAADYEQYF.

The DNA of the CDR3 is TGCGCCAGCAGCCAAGCCTCCCCACTGACAGGGCGAAGGGTCTACGACACTGAAGCTTTCTTT. This gives the protein CASSQASPLTGRRVYDTEAFF. The chain is built from TRBV4-1 and TRBJ1-1, with TRBD1 identical over 7 bases. Trimming removed 1 base from V and 3 bases from J; junction bases left unmatched: 23. The CDR3 is 21 amino acids. Germline CDR1 MGHRA, CDR2 YSYEKL.